This T cell receptor beta chain was obtained from a study of T cells in Graves' hyperthyroidism and ophthalmopathy. Template material for amplifying TCR beta CDR3 regions consisted of RNA transcripts. The HTBI primer set served for first-round RT-PCR of the TCR CDR3. MiXCR was run by TCRdb on the multiplex PCR reads, yielding one entry per CDR3 protein. In the table there are hundreds of thousands of distinct CDR3 sequences, under 60% of which are singletons. The CDR3 runs to 19 residues. Germline CDR1 and CDR2: SGHTA and FQGNSA. The ends were cut back, 5 bases at V and 4 bases at J, with 24 bases in the middle.

V gene TRBV7-2 combines with J gene TRBJ2-6; TRBD2 is a possible D gene (6 bases). This TCR was recovered from a woman in her late teens or twenties with Graves' hyperthyroidism. Sequenced sample: peripheral blood or thyroid tissue (not recorded which). The DNA for the CDR3 is TGTGCCAGCAGCCCTAGCGTTGAATCAAGAGGTCCCGGGGCCAACGTCCTGACTTTC. This encodes CASSPSVESRGPGANVLTF.